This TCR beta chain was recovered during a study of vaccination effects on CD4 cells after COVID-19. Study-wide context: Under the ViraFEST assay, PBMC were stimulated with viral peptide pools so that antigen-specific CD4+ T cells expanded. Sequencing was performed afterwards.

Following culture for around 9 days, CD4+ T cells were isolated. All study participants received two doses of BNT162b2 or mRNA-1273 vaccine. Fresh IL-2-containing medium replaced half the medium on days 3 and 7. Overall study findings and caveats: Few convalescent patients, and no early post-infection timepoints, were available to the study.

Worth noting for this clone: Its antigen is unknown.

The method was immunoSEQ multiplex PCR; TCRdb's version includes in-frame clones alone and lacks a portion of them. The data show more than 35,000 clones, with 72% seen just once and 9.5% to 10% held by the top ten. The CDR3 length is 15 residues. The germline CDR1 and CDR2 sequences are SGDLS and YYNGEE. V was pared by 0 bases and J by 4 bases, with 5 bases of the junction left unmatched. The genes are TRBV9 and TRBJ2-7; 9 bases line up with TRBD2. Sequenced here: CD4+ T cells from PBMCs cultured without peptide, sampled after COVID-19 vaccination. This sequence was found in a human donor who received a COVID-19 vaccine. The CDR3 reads CASSVGASGVYEQYF. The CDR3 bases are TGTGCCAGCAGCGTAGGGGCTAGCGGGGTTTACGAGCAGTACTTC.